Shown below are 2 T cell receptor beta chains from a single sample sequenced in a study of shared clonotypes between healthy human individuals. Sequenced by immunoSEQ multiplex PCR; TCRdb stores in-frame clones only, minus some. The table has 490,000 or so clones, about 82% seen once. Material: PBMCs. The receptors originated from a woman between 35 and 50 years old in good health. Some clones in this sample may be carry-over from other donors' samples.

The CDR3: CASSLEGGRSSYNEQFF. The CDR3 coding sequence is TGTGCCAGCAGCTTAGAGGGTGGCAGGAGCTCCTACAATGAGCAGTTCTTC. The V call is TRBV7-3, the J call TRBJ2-1, with D perhaps matching TRBD2 (5 bases). With 2 bases removed from V and 0 bases from J, the gap between germline ends came to 14 bases. Germline CDR1 SGHTA, CDR2 FQGTGA. The CDR3 sequence is 17 residues long.

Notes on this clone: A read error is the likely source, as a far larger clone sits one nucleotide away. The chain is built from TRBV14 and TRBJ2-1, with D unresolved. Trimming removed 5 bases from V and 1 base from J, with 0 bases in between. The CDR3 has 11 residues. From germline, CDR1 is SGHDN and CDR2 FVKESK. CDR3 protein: CASSSYNEQFF. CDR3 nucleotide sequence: TGTGCCAGCAGCTCCTACAATGAGCAGTTCTTC.